These 21 T cell receptor beta chains originate from one sample sequenced in a study of T cell responses to AZD1222 COVID-19 vaccine. Clones were read by immunoSEQ multiplex PCR, and TCRdb kept only the in-frame ones, dropping some. The data contain around 96,000 clones, around nine tenths of them singletons. Sequences were derived from peripheral blood, sampled 28 days after the second AZD1222 dose. These receptors came from an adult who received the AZD1222 COVID-19 vaccine.

This sequence joins TRBV11-2 and TRBJ1-2; a possible D gene is TRBD1 (6 bases). The CDR3 has 17 amino acids. Germline loops: CDR1 SGHAT, CDR2 FQNNGV. The germline V and J ends were trimmed by 1 base and 2 bases, with 17 bases remaining between them. CDR3 nucleotide sequence: TGTGCCAGCAGCTTAGTGGTGACAGGAGAATTAAACTATGGCTACACCTTC. Translating gives CASSLVVTGELNYGYTF.

This clone was counted once. CDR3 bases: TGTGCCAGCTCACCGTGGGGGAGCTGGCGCGTGGAAGCTTTCTTT. This gives the protein CASSPWGSWRVEAFF. The chain recombines TRBV18 with TRBJ1-1; tentative D call: TRBD1 (5 bases). Between the trimmed V and J ends, which lost 3 bases and 8 bases, there was a span of 19 bases. The germline CDR1 and CDR2 sequences are KGHSH and LQKENI. CDR3 length equals 15 residues. Together with reference TRBV18 and TRBJ1-1, the CDR3 gives the full variable domain: NAGVMQNPRHLVRRRGQEARLRCSPMKGHSHVYWYRQLPEEGLKFMVYLQKENIIDESGMPKERFSAEFPKEGPSILRIQQVVRGDSAAYFCASSPWGSWRVEAFFGQGTRLTVV.

The genes are TRBV25-1 and TRBJ1-2; D is possibly TRBD1 (5 bases). V lost 7 bases and J 5 bases, leaving 20 bases between the germline ends. The CDR3 has 15 amino acids. Germline V gives CDR1 MGHDK, CDR2 SYGVNS. CDR3 in amino acids: CASKSFGGGEYGYTF. CDR3 sequence (DNA): TGTGCCAGCAAGTCATTTGGCGGGGGTGAATATGGCTACACCTTC.

The chain couples TRBV7-3 to TRBJ2-5; D is uncertain. The germline gives CDR1 SGHTA, CDR2 FQGTGA. The CDR3 spans 15 residues. Trimming took 2 bases from V and 5 from J, leaving 15 bases between them. CDR3 region: CASSLVYSGRETQYF. DNA for the CDR3: TGTGCCAGCAGCTTAGTCTATTCCGGGCGGGAGACCCAGTACTTC.

V and J are TRBV14 and TRBJ2-3, with D possibly TRBD1 on 5 matching bases. This CDR3 has 14 amino acids. Germline V CDR1 and CDR2: SGHDN, FVKESK. Trimming left V 3 bases short and J 10 bases short, with 17 bases between. The CDR3 loop reads CASSQLQGPFAQYF. DNA of the CDR3: TGTGCCAGCAGCCAGCTCCAGGGCCCGTTTGCGCAGTATTTT.

This chain links TRBV7-6 with TRBJ1-1; 9 bases agree with TRBD1. Germline CDR1 SGHVS, CDR2 FNYEAQ. J lost 4 bases, V lost 1 base, and 7 bases had no gene match. There are 16 residues in the CDR3. CDR3 loop: CASSLEQGASFTEAFF. The CDR3 DNA sequence: TGTGCCAGCAGCTTAGAACAGGGGGCTTCGTTCACTGAAGCTTTCTTT.

The chain is built from TRBV2 and TRBJ1-5; a weak D match, TRBD1 (6 bases). The CDR3 has 15 amino acids. Germline V gene lookup returns CDR1 SNHLY and CDR2 FYNNEI. V was clipped by 5 bases and J by 1 base, with 12 bases between them. The CDR3 sequence: CASSNQGLSNQPQHF. In DNA form, the CDR3 reads TGTGCCAGCAGTAACCAGGGGTTAAGCAATCAGCCCCAGCATTTT.

This clone was detected once. The chain is built from TRBV7-9 and TRBJ2-6; D is undetermined. CDR3 length: 15 amino acids. Germline V lookup: CDR1 SEHNR, CDR2 FQNEAQ (reference sequence). The V end lost 5 bases, the J end lost 0 bases, and 8 bases lay between the germline ends. CDR3 sequence: CASSLSSSGANVLTF. CDR3 nucleotides: TGTGCCAGCAGCCTCAGTAGCTCTGGGGCCAACGTCCTGACTTTC.

This clone was recorded once. The V gene is TRBV7-9, the J gene TRBJ1-3; D is uncertain. Germline loops: CDR1 SEHNR, CDR2 FQNEAQ (reference sequence). V was cut by 5 bases and J by 4 bases, with 6 bases left in between. The CDR3 loop spans 12 amino acids. This chain's CDR3 is CASSNTGNTIYF. Here the CDR3 DNA reads TGTGCCAGCAGCAATACAGGAAACACCATATATTTT.

This sequence joins TRBV28 and TRBJ2-3; 9 bases map to TRBD2. The CDR3 spans 15 residues. Germline lookup yields CDR1 MDHEN and CDR2 SYDVKM. V shed 6 bases, J shed 6 bases, and the junction held 10 bases outside the gene matches. Here the CDR3 reads CASRKSSGIPDTQYF. As DNA, the CDR3 is TGTGCCAGCAGAAAGTCTAGCGGGATTCCTGATACGCAGTATTTT.

The chain carries TRBV12-3 or TRBV12-4 and TRBJ1-3; the D is unclear. The V gene lost 7 bases and the J gene lost 2 bases, with 6 bases spanning the gap. This CDR3 contains 12 residues. CDR3 region: CASNPTGNTIYF. In DNA form, the CDR3 reads TGTGCCAGCAACCCTACTGGAAACACCATATATTTT.

This chain connects TRBV9 to TRBJ1-4; tentatively, D is TRBD1 (6 bases). Looked up from germline, CDR1 is SGDLS and CDR2 is YYNGEE. Trimming left V 5 bases short and J 6 bases short, with 11 bases between. This CDR3 is 13 amino acids long. The CDR3 protein is CASRKGGDEKLFF. The CDR3 DNA sequence: TGTGCCAGCAGGAAAGGGGGTGATGAAAAACTGTTTTTT.

CDR3 protein: CASSLPLGTGFSSNYGYTF. DNA for the CDR3: TGTGCCAGCAGCCTACCCCTAGGGACAGGGTTTTCTTCTAACTATGGCTACACCTTC. This chain links TRBV3-1 (or the pseudogene TRBV3-2) with TRBJ1-2; 9 positions agree with TRBD1. The CDR3 totals 19 residues. CDR1 and CDR2 (germline): LGHDT, YNNKEL (reference sequence). The junction had 15 bases not matched to a gene; V was cut back by 4 bases and J by 0 bases.

The chain uses TRBV5-4 and TRBJ1-6; 8 bases map to TRBD1. This CDR3 region has 15 residues. CDR1 SGHNT and CDR2 YYREEE come from the germline V gene (reference sequence). The J segment lost 5 bases and the V segment lost 2 bases, leaving 3 bases of the junction unmatched. CDR3 in amino acids: CASSFPGQDNSPLHF. As DNA, the CDR3 is TGTGCCAGCAGCTTCCCGGGACAGGATAATTCACCCCTCCACTTT.

This sequence joins TRBV28 and TRBJ1-1; D is perhaps TRBD1 (5 bases). Germline V CDR1 and CDR2: MDHEN, SYDVKM. The CDR3 runs to 14 residues. V gave up 6 bases and J gave up 6 bases, with 17 bases separating them. In DNA form, the CDR3 reads TGTGCCAGCAGACCCGACGGGCAGGGTGCTGAAGCTTTCTTT. This sequence encodes CASRPDGQGAEAFF.

The chain links TRBV30 to TRBJ1-2; a weak D match, TRBD1 (5 bases). This CDR3 has 15 amino acids. Trimming shortened V by 4 bases and J by 7 bases, and 22 bases separated the two germline ends. The germline CDR1 and CDR2 sequences are GTSNPN and SVGIG (reference sequence). The CDR3 reads CAWTPDSLLGRGYTF. CDR3 in DNA: TGTGCCTGGACCCCTGACAGCCTCTTGGGCCGTGGCTACACCTTC.

The chain has TRBV20-1 and TRBJ1-2; no definite D call. The CDR3 has 11 amino acids. Germline V CDR1 and CDR2: DFQATT, SNEGSKA (reference sequence). V was cut by 6 bases and J by 0 bases, with 5 bases left in between. The CDR3 sequence is CSAQPNYGYTF. CDR3 nucleotide sequence: TGCAGTGCGCAGCCTAACTATGGCTACACCTTC.

The rearrangement joins TRBV5-1 to TRBJ2-5; 8 bases agree with TRBD2. The CDR3 loop spans 15 amino acids. After removal of 5 bases from V and 2 bases from J, the junction contained 8 bases not matched to a gene. Per germline, CDR1 SGHRS and CDR2 YFSETQ. This CDR3 reads CASSLAGPRQETQYF. CDR3 nucleotides: TGCGCCAGCAGTTTAGCGGGGCCCCGGCAAGAGACCCAGTACTTC.

The rearrangement joins TRBV2 to TRBJ2-5, with TRBD2 matching over 10 bases. V trimming: 6 bases; J trimming: 1 base; junction bases outside the gene matches: 5. CDR3 length equals 15 residues. Germline values: CDR1 SNHLY, CDR2 FYNNEI. CDR3 bases: TGTGCCAGCAGAGGGCAGCGGGGGGGCCAAGAGACCCAGTACTTC. This encodes CASRGQRGGQETQYF. Based on the CDR3 plus reference TRBV2 and TRBJ2-5, the full variable domain is EPEVTQTPSHQVTQMGQEVILRCVPISNHLYFYWYRQILGQKVEFLVSFYNNEISEKSEIFDDQFSVERPDGSNFTLKIRSTKLEDSAMYFCASRGQRGGQETQYFGPGTRLLVL.

The chain recombines TRBV29-1 with TRBJ2-7, with 7 bases that match TRBD2. The V gene's germline CDR1 is SQVTM and CDR2 ANQGSEA. This CDR3 spans 12 amino acids. Trimming took 6 bases from V and 0 from J; bases not matched to a gene: 2. CDR3 in DNA: TGCAGCGTAGCGGGACCCTCCTACGAGCAGTACTTC. It codes for CSVAGPSYEQYF.

The chain has TRBV6-4 and TRBJ2-7, with 8 positions matching TRBD1. The V gene's germline CDR1 is MRHNA and CDR2 SNTAGT. The CDR3 has 18 amino acids. J was trimmed by 4 bases and V by 5 bases; bases with no gene match: 19. The CDR3 coding sequence is TGTGCCAGCAGTAGACCAGGGGGCGATTCCCTTGAAACATACGAGCAGTACTTC. Protein product: CASSRPGGDSLETYEQYF.